This TCR beta chain emerged from a study of T cells in Graves' hyperthyroidism and ophthalmopathy. Study-wide results and limits: Most expanded thyroid clonotypes above 0.001 recurred in blood.

This clonotype was counted many times. The antigen remains unidentified. Newly diagnosed hyperthyroidism patients aged 18 to 65 years had disease lasting under 2 months. The CDR3 spans 12 residues. Trimming pared 10 bases from V and 1 base from J, leaving 10 bases between. The V gene's germline CDR1 is SGHTA and CDR2 FQGNSA. Amplified TCR beta CDR3 regions derived from RNA transcripts. A first-round RT-PCR of the TCR CDR3 used the HTBI primer set. TCRdb re-called the multiplex PCR reads through MiXCR, storing one row per CDR3 protein. This sample has some 620,000 distinct CDR3 sequences, with 15% to 20% found just once.

The rearrangement joins TRBV7-2 to TRBJ1-1; D remains ambiguous. Sequencing was carried out using blood. This receptor was taken from a woman in her twenties or thirties with Graves' hyperthyroidism. CDR3 nucleotide sequence: TGTGCCACAAGTCGCGGGAACACTGAAGCTTTCTTT. Translation: CATSRGNTEAFF.